This is a list of T cell receptor beta chains from one sample in a study of cytomegalovirus exposure and HLA in healthy donors. Measured with immunoSEQ multiplex PCR; TCRdb has only the in-frame clones, and not every one. The sample has about 120,000 clones, about 76% seen once. Input material: PBMCs. These receptors were obtained from a woman in her thirties or forties in good health and CMV-seronegative. Each CDR3 is given without its conserved first and last residue. Each record gives: V gene, J gene, CDR3 length, CDR3 protein.

TRBV2	TRBJ1-5	10	ASSDINQPQH
TRBV2	TRBJ2-1	13	ASSVGRGSYNEQF
TRBV5-1	TRBJ2-7	17	ASSLAGTSGGRSSYEQY
TRBV30	TRBJ1-1	12	AWSVGGGSTEAF
TRBV29-1	TRBJ2-3	13	SVAGLAGPTDTQY
TRBV5-1	TRBJ2-3	12	ASSLTSGADTQY
TRBV6-5	TRBJ1-6	12	ASSRRQDNSPLH
TRBV9	TRBJ1-2	14	ASSPPGQGVSYGYT
TRBV2	TRBJ2-5	13	ASRLWTGGQETQY
TRBV18	TRBJ2-5	11	ASSPLLRETQY
TRBV6-4	TRBJ1-5	15	ASSDSGRPYRHQPQH
TRBV27	TRBJ2-1	11	ASSLSRYNEQF
TRBV27	TRBJ2-3	14	ASSLGLAVLTDTQY
TRBV19	TRBJ1-2	14	ASSIYGTSSRWGYT